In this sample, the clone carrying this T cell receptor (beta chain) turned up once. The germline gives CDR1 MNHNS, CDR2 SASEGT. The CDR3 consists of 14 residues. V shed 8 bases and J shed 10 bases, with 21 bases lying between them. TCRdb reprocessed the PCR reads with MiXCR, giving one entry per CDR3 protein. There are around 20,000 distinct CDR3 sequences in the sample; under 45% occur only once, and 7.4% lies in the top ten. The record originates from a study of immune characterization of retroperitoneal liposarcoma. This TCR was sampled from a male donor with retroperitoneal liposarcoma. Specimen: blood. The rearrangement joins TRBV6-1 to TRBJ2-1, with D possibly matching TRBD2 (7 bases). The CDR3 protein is CASGLDGGPYEQFF. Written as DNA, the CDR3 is TGTGCCAGCGGGTTGGACGGGGGGCCCTACGAGCAGTTCTTC.